These 24 T cell receptor beta chains came from one sample sequenced in a study of blood T cell repertoires in COVID-19. The repertoire was sequenced with immunoSEQ multiplex PCR; TCRdb's copy has only in-frame clones and lacks some. This sample yields approximately 500,000 clones, of which 88% are seen a single time; less than 2% belongs to the top ten. Sequencing was done on a sample of PBMCs or T cells enriched from blood (not recorded which). These receptors came from a woman in her 40s who had recovered from COVID-19.

CDR3 amino acids: CASSSRAGYNEQFF. In DNA form, the CDR3 reads TGTGCCAGCAGCTCGCGGGCGGGCTACAATGAGCAGTTCTTC. This chain uses TRBV5-5 with TRBJ2-1, with D possibly TRBD2 on 5 matching bases. The V end lost 3 bases, the J end lost 3 bases, and 10 bases lay between the germline ends. The CDR3 has 14 residues. Germline-derived CDR1 and CDR2 are SGHKS and YYEKEE (reference sequence).

CDR3 bases: TGTGCCAGCACCGGCGGCGGAAACACCATATATTTT. This gives the protein CASTGGGNTIYF. The rearrangement joins TRBV25-1 to TRBJ1-3; no clear D gene. Germline V gives CDR1 MGHDK, CDR2 SYGVNS. The CDR3 has 12 residues. The ends were cut back, 7 bases at V and 4 bases at J, with 8 bases in the middle.

This clone came up a few times. This rearrangement joins TRBV28 to TRBJ1-2, with D uncertain. There are 14 residues in the CDR3. The V end lost 2 bases, the J end lost 4 bases, and 11 bases lay between the germline ends. From germline, CDR1 is MDHEN and CDR2 SYDVKM. The CDR3 loop reads CASSLGQAVYGYTF. The CDR3 DNA sequence: TGTGCCAGCAGTTTAGGCCAGGCCGTCTATGGCTACACCTTC.

This clone was observed a single time. The chain has TRBV19 and TRBJ1-4; possibly TRBD1 for D (6 bases). V gave up 3 bases and J gave up 4 bases, with 9 bases separating them. This CDR3 has 14 amino acids. The germline gives CDR1 LNHDA, CDR2 SQIVND (reference sequence). The CDR3 DNA reads TGTGCCAGTAGTATCAGGGGTTTTAATGAAAAACTGTTTTTT. Translated: CASSIRGFNEKLFF.

DNA for the CDR3: TGTGCCAGCAGCTTAGGGGGCACAGGGGCTGGCTACACCTTC. Translation gives CASSLGGTGAGYTF. The V call is TRBV7-2, the J call TRBJ1-2; 7 bases map to TRBD1. The CDR3 covers 14 residues. Germline values: CDR1 SGHTA, CDR2 FQGNSA. Trimming cost V 1 base and J 7 bases; bases outside gene matches: 6.

The CDR3 bases are TGTGCCAGTAGACCTAGTGGGCTGTTGGCACACACCGGACTAGCGGGAGTCAATGAGCAGTTCTTC. It yields the protein CASRPSGLLAHTGLAGVNEQFF. The gene calls are TRBV19 and TRBJ2-1; 13 nucleotides match TRBD2. With V trimmed by 6 bases and J by 6 bases, 26 bases remained unmatched. Germline assignment: CDR1 LNHDA and CDR2 SQIVND (reference sequence). The CDR3 loop spans 22 amino acids. Filled out from reference TRBV19 and TRBJ2-1, the complete variable domain reads DGGITQSPKYLFRKEGQNVTLSCEQNLNHDAMYWYRQDPGQGLRLIYYSQIVNDFQKGDIAEGYSVSREKKESFPLTVTSAQKNPTAFYLCASRPSGLLAHTGLAGVNEQFFGPGTRLTVL.

V and J are TRBV14 and TRBJ1-6, with D uncertain. Germline V lookup: CDR1 SGHDN, CDR2 FVKESK. V was cut by 8 bases and J by 10 bases, with 15 bases left in between. The CDR3 has 13 residues. CDR3 sequence: CASGEGSESPLHF. CDR3 in DNA: TGTGCCAGCGGAGAGGGTTCGGAATCACCCCTCCACTTT.

This clone was counted once. The chain carries TRBV18 and TRBJ2-7; possible D gene TRBD1, 6 bases. The CDR3 length is 18 residues. V lost 0 bases and J 6 bases, leaving 24 bases between the germline ends. Germline CDR1 is KGHSH and CDR2 is LQKENI. Here the CDR3 reads CASSPPRFVGQMLSEQYF. The CDR3 DNA sequence: TGTGCCAGCTCACCACCGCGCTTTGTGGGACAAATGTTGAGCGAGCAGTACTTC. Combining the CDR3 with reference TRBV18 and TRBJ2-7 gives the whole variable domain NAGVMQNPRHLVRRRGQEARLRCSPMKGHSHVYWYRQLPEEGLKFMVYLQKENIIDESGMPKERFSAEFPKEGPSILRIQQVVRGDSAAYFCASSPPRFVGQMLSEQYFGPGTRLTVT.

J is TRBJ2-7 and V is TRBV5-4; 8 bases agree with TRBD1. In germline, CDR1 is SGHNT, CDR2 YYREEE (reference sequence). Germline trimming cut 1 base from V and 2 bases from J; bases unmatched to any gene: 8. The CDR3 contains 16 residues. The CDR3 here is CASSLRYGTGPYEQYF. The CDR3 DNA follows: TGTGCCAGCAGCTTGAGGTACGGGACAGGTCCCTACGAGCAGTACTTC.

The rearrangement joins TRBV19 to TRBJ2-4; D not resolved. Germline CDR1 and CDR2: LNHDA and SQIVND (reference sequence). V dropped 6 bases and J dropped 0 bases, with 9 bases sitting between them. The CDR3 totals 14 residues. CDR3 nucleotide sequence: TGTGCCAGTAGCGTTGGGCTAGCCAAAAACATTCAGTACTTC. It is translated as CASSVGLAKNIQYF.

The chain employs TRBV7-2 and TRBJ2-1, with 12 bases fitting TRBD2. Losses at the gene ends were 5 bases for V and 15 bases for J; bases not matched to a gene: 14. CDR1 and CDR2 (germline): SGHTA, FQGNSA. The CDR3 is 15 amino acids. The CDR3 sequence is CASSPYGLAGTPGFF. The CDR3 nucleotides are TGTGCCAGCAGCCCCTACGGACTAGCGGGGACTCCTGGGTTCTTC.

This chain uses TRBV3-1 (or the pseudogene TRBV3-2) with TRBJ1-1, with D perhaps matching TRBD1 (5 bases). This CDR3 region has 13 residues. V dropped 5 bases and J dropped 11 bases, with 18 bases sitting between them. Germline V lookup: CDR1 LGHDT, CDR2 YNNKEL (reference sequence). CDR3 DNA: TGTGCCAGCAGCGGGGAGGGACGAAGATTGGCTTTCTTT. Its translation is CASSGEGRRLAFF.

This chain connects TRBV9 to TRBJ2-1; D unresolved. The germline V gene has CDR1 SGDLS and CDR2 YYNGEE. V was clipped by 2 bases and J by 1 base, with 7 bases between them. This CDR3 region has 14 residues. The CDR3 reads CASSVQASYNEQFF. CDR3 nucleotide sequence: TGTGCCAGCAGCGTCCAGGCGTCCTACAATGAGCAGTTCTTC.

This CDR3 reads CASSLTNRGSEAFF. The CDR3 nucleotides read TGTGCCAGCAGCTTAACCAACAGGGGTTCTGAAGCTTTCTTT. V is TRBV11-2 and J is TRBJ1-1; 7 nucleotides agree with TRBD1. The germline gives CDR1 SGHAT, CDR2 FQNNGV. The V segment lost 2 bases and the J segment 6 bases; nucleotides outside the gene matches: 6. The CDR3 is made up of 14 amino acids.

The chain recombines TRBV1 with TRBJ2-5; the table's D call, TRBD2, was not checked against the DNA. TRBV1 counts as a pseudogene. The CDR3 is 17 amino acids. CDR3 nucleotides: TGCACCAGCAGCCAAGTGGATGAGCGGGGGAGGGAAGAGACCCAGTACTTC. Translation gives CTSSQVDERGREETQYF.

The chain is built from TRBV7-2 and TRBJ1-1, with D perhaps matching TRBD1 (5 bases). V lost 5 bases and J lost 11, with 18 bases in between. CDR1 is SGHTA and CDR2 is FQGNSA in the germline V gene. The CDR3 is made up of 13 amino acids. CDR3 sequence reads: CASSGGLFLGAFF. The CDR3 DNA reads TGTGCCAGCAGCGGGGGACTTTTCCTTGGTGCTTTCTTT.

The chain combines TRBV18 with TRBJ1-4; the match to TRBD1 covers 8 bases. CDR1 is KGHSH and CDR2 is LQKENI in the germline V gene. J lost 3 bases, V lost 3 bases, and 6 bases had no gene match. The CDR3 is made up of 16 amino acids. The CDR3 nucleotides are TGTGCCAGCTCACCGGACAGGGAGATAGCTAATGAAAAACTGTTTTTT. It is translated as CASSPDREIANEKLFF.

The V and J genes are TRBV6-2 or TRBV6-3 and TRBJ2-2; TRBD2 matches at 7 bases. The germline V gene encodes CDR1 MNHEY and CDR2 SVGEGT. This CDR3 region has 14 residues. Losses at the gene ends were 5 bases for V and 2 bases for J; bases not matched to a gene: 2. In nucleotides, the CDR3 is TGTGCCAGCAGTCGGGACTACAACACCGGGGAGCTGTTTTTT. Protein product: CASSRDYNTGELFF.

The chain has TRBV10-3 and TRBJ2-2; 7 positions agree with TRBD1. With V trimmed by 7 bases and J by 4 bases, 9 bases remained unmatched. CDR3 length: 15 residues. In germline, CDR1 is ENHRY, CDR2 SYGVKD. The CDR3: CAIKTDRVTTGELFF. CDR3 DNA sequence: TGTGCCATCAAGACCGACAGGGTTACCACCGGGGAGCTGTTTTTT.

This sequence joins TRBV7-2 and TRBJ1-1; D might be TRBD1 (6 bases). The CDR3 is 15 residues long. CDR1 is SGHTA and CDR2 is FQGNSA in the germline V gene. V was shortened by 5 bases and J by 1 base, with 14 bases between the two germline ends. The CDR3 nucleotides are TGTGCCAGCAGCCTCCAGGCAGGGGCGAACACTGAAGCTTTCTTT. Amino acid sequence: CASSLQAGANTEAFF.

V gene TRBV13 combines with J gene TRBJ1-2; 7 bases map to TRBD1. Germline V gene lookup returns CDR1 PRHDT and CDR2 FYEKMQ (reference sequence). The CDR3 has 12 residues. With V trimmed by 5 bases and J by 7 bases, 4 bases remained unmatched. The CDR3 spells CASSRNRGGYTF. DNA of the CDR3: TGTGCCAGCAGCCGGAACAGGGGTGGCTACACCTTC.

The V and J genes are TRBV7-9 and TRBJ1-4, with 10 nucleotides matching TRBD1. CDR1 and CDR2 (germline): SEHNR, FQNEAQ (reference sequence). Trimming cost V 2 bases and J 0 bases; bases outside gene matches: 9. CDR3 length: 19 residues. DNA of the CDR3: TGTGCCAGCAGCTTAATAGGGGACAGGGGAGGAGCAACTAATGAAAAACTGTTTTTT. It codes for CASSLIGDRGGATNEKLFF. Full variable domain (missing parts from reference TRBV7-9 and TRBJ1-4): DTGVSQNPRHKITKRGQNVTFRCDPISEHNRLYWYRQTLGQGPEFLTYFQNEAQLEKSRLLSDRFSAERPKGSFSTLEIQRTEQGDSAMYLCASSLIGDRGGATNEKLFFGSGTQLSVL.

In regard to this clone: The sample carries other DNA sequences with the same CDR3. The rearrangement joins TRBV24-1 to TRBJ2-3; 11 bases agree with TRBD2. The germline gives CDR1 KGHDR, CDR2 SFDVKD. This CDR3 has 15 residues. The J segment lost 5 bases and the V segment lost 3 bases, leaving 3 bases of the junction unmatched. CDR3: CATSDPGLAGDTQYF. In nucleotides, the CDR3 is TGTGCCACCAGTGATCCCGGACTAGCGGGAGATACGCAGTATTTT.

As concerns this clone: The same CDR3 arises from other DNA sequences in this sample as well. The chain couples TRBV7-6 to TRBJ1-1; TRBD1 aligns across 8 bases. CDR1 is SGHVS, CDR2 FNYEAQ, per germline. The CDR3 runs 15 residues. The V and J ends lost 4 bases and 0 bases, in that order; junction bases with no gene match: 4. The CDR3 coding sequence is TGTGCCAGCAGCTCCCGACAGGGGATGAACACTGAAGCTTTCTTT. Encoded protein: CASSSRQGMNTEAFF.